The entry below describes one T cell receptor (beta chain). Its matching antigen is unknown. The data originate from a study of OX40 agonist ivuxolimab in advanced cancers. Background on the study: In this trial design, patients received ivuxolimab intravenously at 0.01 to 10 mg/kg every 2 weeks.

Measured with immunoSEQ multiplex PCR; TCRdb has only the in-frame clones, and not every one. Among roughly 79,000 clones listed, about 90% were seen once. Study observations and caveats: Expanded clones belonging to CD8+ T cells outnumbered, on average, those of CD4+. Part of the nonresponder group also had normalized T-cell clonal expansion that was low.

The CDR3 contains 12 residues. From germline, CDR1 is SNHLY and CDR2 FYNNEI. V was cut by 3 bases and J by 3 bases, with 6 bases left in between. Sequencing was performed on CD4+ or CD8+ T cells sorted from blood, taken in a trial of the OX40 agonist ivuxolimab. This rearrangement joins TRBV2 to TRBJ2-7; D is uncertain. This receptor was taken from an adult with an advanced solid tumor such as melanoma, head and neck, liver or kidney cancer. The CDR3 nucleotides read TGTGCCAGCAGTGACCCCTTCTACGAGCAGTACTTC. This codes for CASSDPFYEQYF.